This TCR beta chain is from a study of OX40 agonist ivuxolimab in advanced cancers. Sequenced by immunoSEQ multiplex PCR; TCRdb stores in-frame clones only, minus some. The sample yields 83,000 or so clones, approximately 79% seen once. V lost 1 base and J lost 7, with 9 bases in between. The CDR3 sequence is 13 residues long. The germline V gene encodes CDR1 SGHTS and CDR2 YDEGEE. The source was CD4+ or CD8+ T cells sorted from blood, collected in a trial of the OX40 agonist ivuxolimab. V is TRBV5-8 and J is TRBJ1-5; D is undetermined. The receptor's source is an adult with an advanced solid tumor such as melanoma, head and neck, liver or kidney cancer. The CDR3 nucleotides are TGTGCCAGCAGCTTGACTAAAGGGCAGCCCCAGCATTTT. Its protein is CASSLTKGQPQHF.